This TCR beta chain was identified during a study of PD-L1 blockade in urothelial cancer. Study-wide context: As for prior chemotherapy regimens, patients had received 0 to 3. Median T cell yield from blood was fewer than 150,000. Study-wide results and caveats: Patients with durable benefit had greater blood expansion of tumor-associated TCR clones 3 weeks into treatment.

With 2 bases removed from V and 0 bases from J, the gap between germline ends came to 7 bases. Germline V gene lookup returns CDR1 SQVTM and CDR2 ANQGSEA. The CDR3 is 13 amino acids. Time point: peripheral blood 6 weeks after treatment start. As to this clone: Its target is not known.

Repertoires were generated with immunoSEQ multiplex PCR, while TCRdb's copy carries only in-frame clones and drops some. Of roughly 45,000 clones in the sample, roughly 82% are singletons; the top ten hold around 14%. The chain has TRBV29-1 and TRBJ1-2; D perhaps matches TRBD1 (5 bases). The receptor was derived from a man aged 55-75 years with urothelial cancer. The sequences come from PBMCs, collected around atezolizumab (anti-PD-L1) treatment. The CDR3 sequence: CSVEQGPNYGYTF. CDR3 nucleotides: TGCAGCGTTGAACAGGGTCCTAACTATGGCTACACCTTC. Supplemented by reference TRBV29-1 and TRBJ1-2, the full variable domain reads SAVISQKPSRDICQRGTSLTIQCQVDSQVTMMFWYRQQPGQSLTLIATANQGSEATYESGFVIDKFPISRPNLTFSTLTVSNMSPEDSSIYLCSVEQGPNYGYTFGSGTRLTVV.